The sequence of this T cell receptor (beta chain) was determined in a study of shared clonotypes between healthy human individuals. This clone was detected once. Some clones are missing from TCRdb's copy, which holds only in-frame ones; the method was immunoSEQ multiplex PCR. Found here are around 700,000 clones, about 80% of them singletons; the top ten hold around 2%. CDR3 length equals 16 residues. The junction had 6 bases not matched to a gene; V was cut back by 2 bases and J by 3 bases. CDR1 is SGHTA and CDR2 is FQGNSA in the germline V gene. The receptor comes from a woman aged 25 to 45 in good health. What was sequenced was memory CD4+ T cells sorted from blood. This sample's subset: CD45RA-negative fraction. This rearrangement joins TRBV7-2 to TRBJ1-3; 8 bases agree with TRBD1. DNA of the CDR3: TGTGCCAGCAGCTTACAGGGGGCTTTAGGTGGAAACACCATATATTTT. Residues: CASSLQGALGGNTIYF.